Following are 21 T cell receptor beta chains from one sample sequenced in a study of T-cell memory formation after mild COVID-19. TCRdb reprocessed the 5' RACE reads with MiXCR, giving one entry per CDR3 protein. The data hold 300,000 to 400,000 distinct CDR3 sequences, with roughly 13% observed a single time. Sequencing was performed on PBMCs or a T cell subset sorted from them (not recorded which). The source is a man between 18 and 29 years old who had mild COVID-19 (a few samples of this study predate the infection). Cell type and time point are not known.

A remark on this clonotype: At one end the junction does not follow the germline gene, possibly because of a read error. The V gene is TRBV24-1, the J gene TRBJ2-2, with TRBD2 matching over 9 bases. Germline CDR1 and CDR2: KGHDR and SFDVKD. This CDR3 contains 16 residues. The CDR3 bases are TGTGCCGCCAGTGACCCCACCAGCGGGGGGACCGGGGAGCTGTTTTTT. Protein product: CAASDPTSGGTGELFF.

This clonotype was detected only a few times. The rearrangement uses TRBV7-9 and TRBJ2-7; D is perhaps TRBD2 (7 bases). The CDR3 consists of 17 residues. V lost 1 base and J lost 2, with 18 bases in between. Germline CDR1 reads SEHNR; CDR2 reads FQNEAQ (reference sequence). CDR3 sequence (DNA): TGTGCCAGCAGCTTAGGGCCAGGGCGGGGGCCTACCTACGAGCAGTACGTC. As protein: CASSLGPGRGPTYEQYV.

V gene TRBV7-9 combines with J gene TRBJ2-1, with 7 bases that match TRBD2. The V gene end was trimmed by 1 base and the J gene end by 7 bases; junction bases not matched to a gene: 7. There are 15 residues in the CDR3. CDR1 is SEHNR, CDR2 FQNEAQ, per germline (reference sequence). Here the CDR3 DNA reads TGTGCCAGCAGCTTAGTGAGACTAGCCAGTAATGAGCAGTTCTTC. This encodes CASSLVRLASNEQFF.

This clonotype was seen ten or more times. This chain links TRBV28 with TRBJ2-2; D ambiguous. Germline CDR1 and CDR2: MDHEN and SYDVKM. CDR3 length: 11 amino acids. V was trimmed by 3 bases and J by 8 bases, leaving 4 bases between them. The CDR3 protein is CASSFMGELFF. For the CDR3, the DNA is TGTGCCAGCAGTTTTATGGGGGAGCTGTTTTTT.

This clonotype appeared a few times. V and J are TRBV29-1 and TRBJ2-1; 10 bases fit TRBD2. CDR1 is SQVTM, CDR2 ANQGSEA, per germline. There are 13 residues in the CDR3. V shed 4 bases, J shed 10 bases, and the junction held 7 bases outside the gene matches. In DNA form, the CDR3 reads TGCAGCGTTGTCCAGCGGGGGGGCCGCGAGCAGTTCTTC. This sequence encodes CSVVQRGGREQFF.

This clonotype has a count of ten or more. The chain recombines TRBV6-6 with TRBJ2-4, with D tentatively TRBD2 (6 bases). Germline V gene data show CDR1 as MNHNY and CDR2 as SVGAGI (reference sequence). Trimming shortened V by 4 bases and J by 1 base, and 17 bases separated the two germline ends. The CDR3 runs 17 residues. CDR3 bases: TGTGCCAGCAGTTCGCTGACGGGGGACGGTGCCAAAAACATTCAGTACTTC. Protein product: CASSSLTGDGAKNIQYF.

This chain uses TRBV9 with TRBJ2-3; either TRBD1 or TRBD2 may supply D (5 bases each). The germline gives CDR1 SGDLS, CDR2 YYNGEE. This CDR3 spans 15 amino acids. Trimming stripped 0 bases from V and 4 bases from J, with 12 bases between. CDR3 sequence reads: CASSVVKGRADTQYF. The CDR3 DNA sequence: TGTGCCAGCAGCGTAGTTAAGGGGCGGGCAGATACGCAGTATTTT.

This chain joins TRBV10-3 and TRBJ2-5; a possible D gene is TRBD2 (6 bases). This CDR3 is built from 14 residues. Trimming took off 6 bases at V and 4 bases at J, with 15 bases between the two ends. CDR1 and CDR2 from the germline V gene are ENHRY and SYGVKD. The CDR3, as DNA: TGTGCCATCAGCCGGACTACCCGGGGAGAGACCCAGTACTTC. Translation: CAISRTTRGETQYF.

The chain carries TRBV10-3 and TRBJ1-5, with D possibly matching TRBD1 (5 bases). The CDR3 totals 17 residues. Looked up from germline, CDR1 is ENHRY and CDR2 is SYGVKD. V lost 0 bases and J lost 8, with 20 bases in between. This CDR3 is CAISESIAAGKKEPQHF. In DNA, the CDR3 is TGTGCCATCAGTGAGTCTATTGCGGCAGGGAAGAAGGAGCCCCAGCATTTT.

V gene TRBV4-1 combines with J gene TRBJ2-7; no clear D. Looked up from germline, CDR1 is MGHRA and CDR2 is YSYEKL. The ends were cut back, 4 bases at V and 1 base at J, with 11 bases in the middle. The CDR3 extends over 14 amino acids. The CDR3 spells CASSPGFESYEQYF. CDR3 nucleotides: TGCGCCAGCAGCCCCGGGTTTGAGTCCTACGAGCAGTACTTC.

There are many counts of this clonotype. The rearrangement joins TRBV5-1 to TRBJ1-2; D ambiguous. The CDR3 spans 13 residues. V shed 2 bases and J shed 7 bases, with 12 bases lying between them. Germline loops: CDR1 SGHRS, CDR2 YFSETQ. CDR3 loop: CASSFGETPGYTF. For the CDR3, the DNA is TGCGCCAGCAGCTTCGGGGAAACCCCTGGCTACACCTTC.

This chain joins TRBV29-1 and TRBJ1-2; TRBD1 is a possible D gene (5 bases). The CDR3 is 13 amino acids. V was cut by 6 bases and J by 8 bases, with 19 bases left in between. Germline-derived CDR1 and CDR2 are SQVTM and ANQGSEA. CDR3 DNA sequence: TGCAGCGTCGAGACAGACTTCCTATTGGGCTACACCTTC. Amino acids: CSVETDFLLGYTF.

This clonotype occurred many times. The CDR3 nucleotides read TGTGCCAGCAGTTCTCATCCCGGGGAGCTGTTTTTT. Protein: CASSSHPGELFF. This chain uses TRBV12-3 or TRBV12-4 with TRBJ2-2; unclear D gene. V lost 4 bases and J 6 bases, leaving 6 bases between the germline ends. CDR3 length equals 12 residues.

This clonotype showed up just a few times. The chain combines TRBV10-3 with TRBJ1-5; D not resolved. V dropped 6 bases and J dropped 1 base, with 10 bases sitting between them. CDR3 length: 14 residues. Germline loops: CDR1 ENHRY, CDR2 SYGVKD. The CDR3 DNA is TGTGCCATCAGGGAAGGGTCGAGCAATCAGCCCCAGCATTTT. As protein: CAIREGSSNQPQHF.

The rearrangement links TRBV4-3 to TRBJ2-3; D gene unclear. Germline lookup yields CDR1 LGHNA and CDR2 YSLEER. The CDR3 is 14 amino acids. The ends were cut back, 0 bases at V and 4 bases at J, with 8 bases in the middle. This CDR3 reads CASSQDRWSDTQYF. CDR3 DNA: TGCGCCAGCAGCCAAGATCGGTGGTCAGATACGCAGTATTTT.

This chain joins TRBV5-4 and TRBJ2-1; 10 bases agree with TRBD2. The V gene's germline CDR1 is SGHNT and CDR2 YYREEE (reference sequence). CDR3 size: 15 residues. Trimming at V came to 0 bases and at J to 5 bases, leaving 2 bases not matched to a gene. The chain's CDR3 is CASSLASGGHNEQFF. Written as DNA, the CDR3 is TGTGCCAGCAGCTTGGCTAGCGGGGGCCACAATGAGCAGTTCTTC.

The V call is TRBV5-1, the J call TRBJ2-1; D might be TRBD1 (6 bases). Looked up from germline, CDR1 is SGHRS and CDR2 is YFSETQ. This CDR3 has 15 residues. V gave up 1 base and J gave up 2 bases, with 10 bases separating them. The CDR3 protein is CASSLLGGTYNEQFF. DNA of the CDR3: TGCGCCAGCAGCTTGTTAGGGGGTACCTACAATGAGCAGTTCTTC. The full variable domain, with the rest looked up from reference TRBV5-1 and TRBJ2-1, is KAGVTQTPRYLIKTRGQQVTLSCSPISGHRSVSWYQQTPGQGLQFLFEYFSETQRNKGNFPGRFSGRQFSNSRSEMNVSTLELGDSALYLCASSLLGGTYNEQFFGPGTRLTVL.

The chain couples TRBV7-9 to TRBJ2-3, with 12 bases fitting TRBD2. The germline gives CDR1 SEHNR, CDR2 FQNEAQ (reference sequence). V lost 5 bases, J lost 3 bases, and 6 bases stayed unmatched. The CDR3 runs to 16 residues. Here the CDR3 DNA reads TGTGCCAGCAGCATCACTAGCGGGGGGATAACAGATACGCAGTATTTT. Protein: CASSITSGGITDTQYF.

DNA of the CDR3: TGTGCCAGCAGCCCCTTTACCGGGACACCAGATGGCTACACCTTC. Encoded protein: CASSPFTGTPDGYTF. The rearrangement uses TRBV7-9 and TRBJ1-2, with a weak D call TRBD1 (6 bases). The CDR3 sequence is 15 residues long. The V end was cut by 5 bases, the J end by 6 bases, with 19 bases between. CDR1 and CDR2 (germline): SEHNR, FQNEAQ (reference sequence).

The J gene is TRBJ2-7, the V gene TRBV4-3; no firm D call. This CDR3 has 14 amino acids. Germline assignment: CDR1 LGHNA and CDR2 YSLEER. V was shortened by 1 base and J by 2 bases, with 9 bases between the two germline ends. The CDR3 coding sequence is TGCGCCAGCAGCCAAGGTGGCGGTACCTACGAGCAGTACTTC. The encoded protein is CASSQGGGTYEQYF.

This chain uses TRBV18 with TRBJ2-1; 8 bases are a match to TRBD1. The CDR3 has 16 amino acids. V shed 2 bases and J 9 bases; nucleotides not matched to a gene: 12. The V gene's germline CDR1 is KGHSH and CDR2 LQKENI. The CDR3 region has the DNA TGTGCCAGCTCACCATTCGACAGGGGCCTCATGAGTGAGCAGTTCTTC. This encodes CASSPFDRGLMSEQFF.